This is a list of T cell receptor beta chains from one sample in a study of cytomegalovirus exposure and HLA in healthy donors. Repertoires were generated with immunoSEQ multiplex PCR, while TCRdb's copy carries only in-frame clones and drops some. The sample has roughly 150,000 clones; 80% to 90% are singletons. The sequenced sample was PBMCs. Every receptor here comes from a woman between 18 and 29 years old in good health and CMV-seronegative. CDR3s include the opening cysteine and the closing phenylalanine or tryptophan.

J gene: TRBJ1-5
V gene: TRBV28
CDR3 protein: CASRVGPLEEQPQHF

J gene: TRBJ2-3
V gene: TRBV7-6
CDR3 protein: CASSLGSGGASDTQYF

J gene: TRBJ2-1
V gene: TRBV4-2
CDR3 protein: CASSQAGSNEQFF

J gene: TRBJ1-4
V gene: TRBV7-9
CDR3 protein: CASSPGTGALGTNEKLFF

J gene: TRBJ1-3
V gene: TRBV4-3
CDR3 protein: CASSFRGSGNTIYF

J gene: TRBJ1-3
V gene: TRBV28
CDR3 protein: CVSQRGTSGNTIYF

J gene: TRBJ1-1
V gene: TRBV27
CDR3 protein: CASSLYYATEAFF

J gene: TRBJ1-1
V gene: TRBV5-1
CDR3 protein: CASSGGTENTEAFF

J gene: TRBJ2-5
V gene: TRBV27
CDR3 protein: CAGIKEPRGAIETQYF

J gene: TRBJ2-7
V gene: TRBV11-2
CDR3 protein: CASNRRRAGGHEQYF

J gene: TRBJ1-2
V gene: TRBV6-5
CDR3 protein: CASSYSRDRVYGYTF

J gene: TRBJ2-7
V gene: TRBV19
CDR3 protein: CASSYSLLRSSYEQYF

J gene: TRBJ2-3
V gene: TRBV19
CDR3 protein: CASSIRGLVTDTQYF

J gene: TRBJ1-1
V gene: TRBV28
CDR3 protein: CASSFTAPNTEAFF

J gene: TRBJ1-4
V gene: TRBV28
CDR3 protein: CASSLGAGGEKLFF

J gene: TRBJ1-4
V gene: TRBV6-5
CDR3 protein: CARFREKLFF

J gene: TRBJ1-5
V gene: TRBV6-1
CDR3 protein: CASSTGQLGQPQHF

J gene: TRBJ1-6
V gene: TRBV7-2
CDR3 protein: CASSREQGVNSPLHF

J gene: TRBJ1-2
V gene: TRBV7-8
CDR3 protein: CASSGQKPWDRTYGYTF

J gene: TRBJ1-2
V gene: TRBV18
CDR3 protein: CASSSGYGSYGYTF

J gene: TRBJ1-2
V gene: TRBV7-8
CDR3 protein: CASSFGGSYGYTF

J gene: TRBJ2-5
V gene: TRBV2
CDR3 protein: CASSSGGETQYF

J gene: TRBJ2-7
V gene: TRBV7-3
CDR3 protein: CASKRGAAAYEQYF

J gene: TRBJ1-2
V gene: TRBV7-2
CDR3 protein: CASSLVSWQAHGYTF

J gene: TRBJ2-7
V gene: TRBV4-1
CDR3 protein: CASSFPSSEQYF

J gene: TRBJ2-5
V gene: TRBV7-9
CDR3 protein: CASSGGYQETQYF

J gene: TRBJ2-7
V gene: TRBV6-1
CDR3 protein: CASSKRTAAKAEQYF

J gene: TRBJ2-3
V gene: TRBV9
CDR3 protein: CASSVGLAGDTQYF

J gene: TRBJ1-4
V gene: TRBV29-1
CDR3 protein: CSVVSHDEKLFF

J gene: TRBJ2-1
V gene: TRBV11-2
CDR3 protein: CASSSGLARYNEQFF

J gene: TRBJ1-2
V gene: TRBV7-2
CDR3 protein: CASSLRQGGYTF

J gene: TRBJ1-5
V gene: TRBV5-4
CDR3 protein: CASSLDRDNQPQHF

J gene: TRBJ1-2
V gene: TRBV28
CDR3 protein: CASSRGDRGFYGYTF

J gene: TRBJ2-7
V gene: TRBV7-9
CDR3 protein: CASSLGLTPAYEQYF

J gene: TRBJ1-1
V gene: TRBV6-6
CDR3 protein: CASSYDPTDTEAFF

J gene: TRBJ2-1
V gene: TRBV27
CDR3 protein: CASRYTGTGEMNEQFF

J gene: TRBJ1-6
V gene: TRBV2
CDR3 protein: CANRLVQGRSYNSPLHF

J gene: TRBJ2-7
V gene: TRBV5-1
CDR3 protein: CASSAASGRLYEQYF

J gene: TRBJ2-3
V gene: TRBV10-1
CDR3 protein: CASSPLAGDTQYF

J gene: TRBJ2-7
V gene: TRBV2
CDR3 protein: CASSVGLAGGTDEQYF

J gene: TRBJ2-1
V gene: TRBV5-6
CDR3 protein: CASSSWGLAGGYNEQFF

J gene: TRBJ2-5
V gene: TRBV7-2
CDR3 protein: CASSLAVLVGTQYF

J gene: TRBJ2-5
V gene: TRBV5-1
CDR3 protein: CASEGGETQYF

J gene: TRBJ2-3
V gene: TRBV18
CDR3 protein: CASSPPSGADTQYF

J gene: TRBJ2-5
V gene: TRBV7-2
CDR3 protein: CASSPSGGAETQYF

J gene: TRBJ2-3
V gene: TRBV28
CDR3 protein: CASSWGGGVTDTQYF

J gene: TRBJ2-5
V gene: TRBV6-6
CDR3 protein: CASSWTSGSGETQYF

J gene: TRBJ2-7
V gene: TRBV30
CDR3 protein: CAWNNLSLQRDSGRFYEQYF

J gene: TRBJ1-6
V gene: TRBV5-1
CDR3 protein: CASSIFGTENSPLHF

J gene: TRBJ2-3
V gene: TRBV28
CDR3 protein: CASSSLPSTRGTPTDTQYF

J gene: TRBJ1-1
V gene: TRBV28
CDR3 protein: CASGFGRGLRAFF

J gene: TRBJ1-5
V gene: TRBV13
CDR3 protein: CASSSGTGVQPQHF

J gene: TRBJ1-1
V gene: TRBV7-2
CDR3 protein: CASSQGPGVFTEAFF

J gene: TRBJ2-1
V gene: TRBV7-3
CDR3 protein: CASSRTSGSSYNEQFF

J gene: TRBJ2-3
V gene: TRBV6-6
CDR3 protein: CASSPGTSWGTDTQYF

J gene: TRBJ2-1
V gene: TRBV6-4
CDR3 protein: CASSGLAGGLSEQFF

J gene: TRBJ2-3
V gene: TRBV29-1
CDR3 protein: CSVEEGRGDTQYF